Listed here are 16 T cell receptor beta chains from one sample, sequenced in a study of cytotoxic CD8 clonotypes in ibrutinib-treated CLL (dated by TCRdb to the early 2020s). Library preparation used the immunoSEQ multiplex PCR assay. This is the immuneACCESS table as TCRdb keeps it, with only in-frame sequences that have V and J called. A part of the clones is gone; compared with another copy, unresolved V genes explain less than half, and the rest is unexplained. The sample table lists roughly 250,000 clones, roughly 74% of them with a count of one. Jointly, the top ten make up 15% of the sample. What the time point label conveys for this sample: roughly 2 years on ibrutinib. The sample consisted of PBMCs, taken after 24 months of ibrutinib treatment. These receptors were collected from a human donor with chronic lymphocytic leukemia.

The J gene is TRBJ2-7, the V gene TRBV5-1; tentatively, D is TRBD1 (6 bases). CDR3 length: 17 residues. Germline assignment: CDR1 SGHRS and CDR2 YFSETQ. V lost 3 bases and J lost 1, with 20 bases in between. In nucleotides, the CDR3 is TGCGCCAGCAGCTCCTCTTTCAGGGGTTCGGCGTCCTACGAGCAGTACTTC. This translates into CASSSSFRGSASYEQYF.

The rearrangement links TRBV6-5 to TRBJ1-5, with TRBD1 matching 7 bases. CDR1 is MNHEY, CDR2 SVGAGI, per germline. This CDR3 is 15 amino acids long. V shed 6 bases and J 4 bases; nucleotides not matched to a gene: 9. CDR3 amino acids: CASSYANRGNQPQHF. DNA for the CDR3: TGTGCCAGCAGCTACGCCAACAGGGGAAATCAGCCCCAGCATTTT.

The V call is TRBV5-1, the J call TRBJ1-1; D not resolved. From germline, CDR1 is SGHRS and CDR2 YFSETQ. The CDR3 is 16 amino acids. Trimming cost V 5 bases and J 0 bases, with 17 bases left between them. The CDR3 DNA reads as TGCGCCAGCAGACTAACATCCGGGCGGATGAACACTGAAGCTTTCTTT. Translation: CASRLTSGRMNTEAFF. Full variable domain (missing parts from reference TRBV5-1 and TRBJ1-1): KAGVTQTPRYLIKTRGQQVTLSCSPISGHRSVSWYQQTPGQGLQFLFEYFSETQRNKGNFPGRFSGRQFSNSRSEMNVSTLELGDSALYLCASRLTSGRMNTEAFFGQGTRLTVV.

The chain couples TRBV28 to TRBJ1-5; no clear D. V was shortened by 3 bases and J by 4 bases, with 13 bases between the two germline ends. Per the germline V gene, CDR1 is MDHEN and CDR2 is SYDVKM. This CDR3 is 15 amino acids long. The CDR3 region is CASSFISSENQPQHF. CDR3 bases: TGTGCCAGCAGTTTTATATCCAGCGAAAATCAGCCCCAGCATTTT.

The chain carries TRBV19 and TRBJ2-7, with D tentatively TRBD1 (6 bases). The V gene lost 4 bases and the J gene lost 5 bases, with 15 bases spanning the gap. The CDR3 has 14 amino acids. Germline CDR1 and CDR2: LNHDA and SQIVND (reference sequence). The CDR3 loop reads CASSNREWIHEQYF. CDR3 DNA: TGTGCCAGTAGTAACAGGGAATGGATCCACGAGCAGTACTTC.

J is TRBJ2-1 and V is TRBV28; D unclear. The CDR3 consists of 15 residues. With 2 bases removed from V and 6 bases from J, the gap between germline ends came to 14 bases. CDR1 is MDHEN, CDR2 SYDVKM, per germline. This chain's CDR3 is CASSLDQPSGNEQFF. The DNA for the CDR3 is TGTGCCAGCAGTTTAGACCAGCCCTCCGGCAATGAGCAGTTCTTC.

This clone was picked up a small number of times. The chain recombines TRBV2 with TRBJ2-5; perhaps TRBD1 as D (5 bases). CDR1 SNHLY and CDR2 FYNNEI come from the germline V gene. Trimming removed 5 bases at V and 5 bases at J, with 12 bases between. The CDR3 is 13 amino acids. The chain's CDR3 is CASSPPRAETQYF. CDR3 in DNA: TGTGCCAGCAGTCCCCCCAGGGCGGAGACCCAGTACTTC.

The chain recombines TRBV9 with TRBJ1-5; possible D gene TRBD1, 6 bases. The V gene lost 0 bases and the J gene lost 2 bases, with 9 bases spanning the gap. Germline V gene sequence: CDR1 SGDLS, CDR2 YYNGEE. CDR3 length: 15 residues. The CDR3 spells CASSVDGGGNQPQHF. Written as DNA, the CDR3 is TGTGCCAGCAGCGTAGACGGGGGCGGCAATCAGCCCCAGCATTTT.

This clone was picked up a small number of times. The CDR3, as DNA: TGTGCCAGCAGTTTAGTGGAGTGGCCCTACAATGAGCAGTTCTTC. Encoded protein: CASSLVEWPYNEQFF. The genes are TRBV27 and TRBJ2-1; D is ambiguous. The germline CDR1 and CDR2 sequences are MNHEY and SMNVEV (reference sequence). This CDR3 contains 15 residues. Deletions cut 2 bases from V and 2 bases from J, with 10 bases between.

This chain joins TRBV5-1 and TRBJ2-7; D may correspond to TRBD1 or TRBD2 (5 bases each). Germline V CDR1 and CDR2: SGHRS, YFSETQ. V lost 7 bases to trimming and J lost 2 bases, with 16 bases between them. The CDR3 is 14 amino acids. CDR3 sequence reads: CASQMTGPTYEQYF. The CDR3 nucleotides read TGCGCCAGCCAGATGACGGGGCCGACCTACGAGCAGTACTTC.

The count of this clone is one. J is TRBJ2-1 and V is TRBV28, with 9 bases matching TRBD2. The CDR3 runs to 15 residues. Trimming cost V 4 bases and J 7 bases; bases outside gene matches: 8. Germline V gives CDR1 MDHEN, CDR2 SYDVKM. CDR3 protein: CASSSLSGRPNEQFF. The CDR3 DNA sequence: TGTGCCAGCAGTTCCCTAAGCGGGAGGCCGAATGAGCAGTTCTTC.

In this sample, this clone turned up once. V usage is TRBV28 and J usage is TRBJ2-6, with 8 bases matching TRBD2. Germline V gene lookup returns CDR1 MDHEN and CDR2 SYDVKM. V lost 8 bases and J lost 0; bases outside the gene matches: 6. The CDR3 is 16 amino acids. CDR3: CASRGGGSSGANVLTF. The CDR3 nucleotides are TGTGCCAGCCGGGGGGGAGGGAGCTCTGGGGCCAACGTCCTGACTTTC.

This chain joins TRBV30 and TRBJ2-5; 7 nucleotides line up with TRBD2. The CDR3 has 13 amino acids. Germline CDR1 GTSNPN, CDR2 SVGIG (reference sequence). Trimming at V came to 5 bases and at J to 4 bases, leaving 7 bases not matched to a gene. CDR3 amino acids: CAWVEGGAETQYF. In DNA, the CDR3 is TGTGCCTGGGTCGAGGGAGGGGCAGAGACCCAGTACTTC. Using reference TRBV30 and TRBJ2-5 for the parts outside the CDR3, the full variable domain is SQTIHQWPATLVQPVGSPLSLECTVEGTSNPNLYWYRQAAGRGLQLLFYSVGIGQISSEVPQNLSASRPQDRQFILSSKKLLLSDSGFYLCAWVEGGAETQYFGPGTRLLVL.

The chain uses TRBV9 and TRBJ2-3; D is unresolved. The V gene lost 0 bases and the J gene lost 0 bases, with 5 bases spanning the gap. This CDR3 region has 14 residues. Germline V lookup: CDR1 SGDLS, CDR2 YYNGEE. The CDR3 sequence is CASSVGVSTDTQYF. The CDR3, as DNA: TGTGCCAGCAGCGTAGGGGTCAGCACAGATACGCAGTATTTT.

The rearrangement joins TRBV10-3 to TRBJ1-5, with D uncertain. CDR1 ENHRY and CDR2 SYGVKD come from the germline V gene. The CDR3 has 12 residues. Trimming stripped 4 bases from V and 7 bases from J, with 8 bases between. The CDR3 protein is CAISAQTQPQHF. The CDR3, as DNA: TGTGCCATCAGTGCCCAGACCCAGCCCCAGCATTTT.

The chain has TRBV6-5 and TRBJ2-7; D possibly uses TRBD1 or TRBD2 (5 bases each). V dropped 6 bases and J dropped 3 bases, with 18 bases sitting between them. The CDR3 totals 15 residues. Per the germline V gene, CDR1 is MNHEY and CDR2 is SVGAGI. CDR3 loop: CASSPPRGTLYEQYF. The CDR3 nucleotides are TGTGCCAGCAGCCCCCCACGTGGGACCCTCTACGAGCAGTACTTC.